The 17 T cell receptor beta chains listed next were all sequenced from one sample in a study of Ad26.COV2.S vaccination and SARS-CoV-2 variants. Treatment here: around 19 received Ad26.COV2.S at low or high dose, single or two shots; about 5 received placebo; per-sample allocation not given. Collection of the samples took place on day 63 after the first injection of vaccine or placebo. Profiled with immunoSEQ multiplex PCR; TCRdb holds only in-frame clones, not every one. Here the sample spans under 400,000 clones, about nine tenths being singletons. Sequencing used peripheral blood, obtained in a trial of Ad26.COV2.S vaccine versus placebo. These receptors were obtained from a person aged 18-60 years who received the Ad26.COV2.S COVID-19 vaccine or a placebo.

The chain uses TRBV5-1 and TRBJ2-5, with 7 nucleotides matching TRBD1. The junction had 7 bases not matched to a gene; V was cut back by 6 bases and J by 2 bases. The CDR3 length is 14 residues. Germline CDR1 SGHRS, CDR2 YFSETQ. This CDR3 is CASNRGQPQETQYF. CDR3 nucleotide sequence: TGCGCCAGCAATCGGGGACAGCCACAAGAGACCCAGTACTTC. The full variable domain, in which reference TRBV5-1 and TRBJ2-5 provide the parts outside the CDR3, is KAGVTQTPRYLIKTRGQQVTLSCSPISGHRSVSWYQQTPGQGLQFLFEYFSETQRNKGNFPGRFSGRQFSNSRSEMNVSTLELGDSALYLCASNRGQPQETQYFGPGTRLLVL.

The V and J genes are TRBV5-1 and TRBJ1-1, with D possibly matching TRBD1 (6 bases). The germline V gene has CDR1 SGHRS and CDR2 YFSETQ. The CDR3 is made up of 14 amino acids. Trimming took 1 base from V and 4 from J, leaving 11 bases between them. The CDR3 nucleotides read TGCGCCAGCAGCTTGTCCACAGGGAGCACTGAAGCTTTCTTT. The encoded protein is CASSLSTGSTEAFF.

The V and J genes are TRBV3-1 (or the pseudogene TRBV3-2) and TRBJ1-4, with D tentatively TRBD1 (5 bases). Germline CDR1 is LGHDT and CDR2 is YNNKEL (reference sequence). The V end was cut by 0 bases, the J end by 8 bases, with 10 bases between. CDR3 length: 14 amino acids. For the CDR3, the DNA is TGTGCCAGCAGCCAAGATTCGGGGGGGGAAAAACTGTTTTTT. Translating it yields CASSQDSGGEKLFF.

V usage is TRBV19 and J usage is TRBJ2-5, with D possibly being TRBD1 (6 bases). Per germline, CDR1 LNHDA and CDR2 SQIVND (reference sequence). The V gene lost 5 bases and the J gene lost 4 bases, with 17 bases spanning the gap. CDR3 length: 15 residues. DNA of the CDR3: TGTGCCAGTAGTTACTCCGGGACAACAAGAGAGACCCAGTACTTC. This sequence encodes CASSYSGTTRETQYF.

This chain links TRBV6-6 with TRBJ1-5; TRBD1 might be the D (5 bases). Germline V gene sequence: CDR1 MNHNY, CDR2 SVGAGI (reference sequence). Trimming took 5 bases from V and 0 from J, leaving 20 bases between them. CDR3 size: 18 residues. CDR3 residues: CASSPQPPGAYSNQPQHF. CDR3 nucleotide sequence: TGTGCCAGCAGTCCCCAACCCCCCGGGGCCTATAGCAATCAGCCCCAGCATTTT.

This rearrangement joins TRBV27 to TRBJ1-6, with 9 bases identical to TRBD1. Germline CDR1 is MNHEY and CDR2 is SMNVEV (reference sequence). The CDR3 covers 14 residues. Trimming took 6 bases from V and 9 from J; bases not matched to a gene: 6. The CDR3 spells CASSTDRGGSPLHF. CDR3 bases: TGTGCCAGCAGCACGGACAGGGGAGGTTCACCCCTCCACTTT.

The chain links TRBV23-1 to TRBJ1-1, with D perhaps matching TRBD1 (6 bases). TRBV23-1 is labeled an ORF, and its function is uncertain. The germline V and J ends were trimmed by 2 bases and 1 base, with 17 bases remaining between them. The CDR3 totals 17 residues. CDR3 sequence reads: CASSQRTAGPRNTEAFF. CDR3 bases: TGCGCCAGCAGTCAAAGGACAGCCGGTCCCAGGAACACTGAAGCTTTCTTT.

The CDR3 is CASSVPTSGEESSTDTQYF. CDR3 coding DNA: TGTGCCAGCAGTGTTCCTACTAGCGGGGAAGAGTCTAGCACAGATACGCAGTATTTT. The chain carries TRBV2 and TRBJ2-3, with TRBD2 identical over 10 bases. The CDR3 consists of 19 residues. The germline gives CDR1 SNHLY, CDR2 FYNNEI. J gave up 0 bases and V 4 bases, and 13 bases lay outside the gene matches. Using reference TRBV2 and TRBJ2-3 for the parts outside the CDR3, the full variable domain is EPEVTQTPSHQVTQMGQEVILRCVPISNHLYFYWYRQILGQKVEFLVSFYNNEISEKSEIFDDQFSVERPDGSNFTLKIRSTKLEDSAMYFCASSVPTSGEESSTDTQYFGPGTRLTVL.

This chain links TRBV6-5 with TRBJ1-2; 7 bases agree with TRBD1. V was clipped by 0 bases and J by 3 bases; unmatched bases: 7. Germline V gives CDR1 MNHEY, CDR2 SVGAGI. There are 16 residues in the CDR3. CDR3 DNA: TGTGCCAGCAGTTACTCGATAGACAGGGTTTACTATGGCTACACCTTC. It is translated as CASSYSIDRVYYGYTF.

The chain recombines TRBV6-2 or TRBV6-3 with TRBJ2-7, with 9 bases fitting TRBD1. CDR1 is MNHEY and CDR2 is SVGEGT in the germline V gene. V shed 0 bases and J 3 bases; nucleotides not matched to a gene: 9. The CDR3 extends over 17 amino acids. DNA of the CDR3: TGTGCCAGCAGTTACTCATGGGGACAGGGTTGGATCTACGAGCAGTACTTC. This gives the protein CASSYSWGQGWIYEQYF.

The genes are TRBV29-1 and TRBJ1-1, with D possibly matching TRBD1 (5 bases). With 7 bases removed from V and 3 bases from J, the gap between germline ends came to 12 bases. The CDR3 totals 12 residues. Germline V gene sequence: CDR1 SQVTM, CDR2 ANQGSEA. CDR3 region: CSGGEGDTEAFF. The CDR3 DNA follows: TGCAGCGGGGGGGAAGGAGACACTGAAGCTTTCTTT.

The chain has TRBV24-1 and TRBJ1-2; D may be TRBD1 (6 bases). Trimming stripped 4 bases from V and 8 bases from J, with 16 bases between. The CDR3 has 14 residues. From germline, CDR1 is KGHDR and CDR2 SFDVKD. CDR3 DNA sequence: TGTGCCACCAGTGACAATTACAGGGTAGAAGGCTACACCTTC. Translating it yields CATSDNYRVEGYTF.

The chain employs TRBV7-8 and TRBJ1-6, with a tentative D call TRBD1 (6 bases). Germline CDR1 reads SGHVS; CDR2 reads FQNEAQ. The length of the CDR3 is 13 residues. V was cut by 1 base and J by 9 bases, with 7 bases left in between. The CDR3 is CASSLGGLSPLHF. The CDR3 nucleotides read TGTGCCAGCAGCTTAGGGGGGCTTTCACCCCTCCACTTT.

This clone was seen ten or more times. The V and J genes are TRBV4-3 and TRBJ2-2; tentatively, D is TRBD2 (6 bases). This CDR3 is built from 16 residues. V gave up 0 bases and J gave up 1 base, with 9 bases separating them. CDR1 and CDR2 (germline): LGHNA, YSLEER. The CDR3 protein is CASSQDWGENTGELFF. Here the CDR3 DNA reads TGCGCCAGCAGCCAAGATTGGGGGGAGAACACCGGGGAGCTGTTTTTT.

The genes are TRBV18 and TRBJ1-1, with a tentative D call TRBD1 (6 bases). The germline V and J ends were trimmed by 1 base and 5 bases, with 14 bases remaining between them. Germline V CDR1 and CDR2: KGHSH, LQKENI. There are 15 residues in the CDR3. In DNA form, the CDR3 reads TGTGCCAGCTCACCACAAAGCACAGGGAAGACTGAAGCTTTCTTT. This sequence encodes CASSPQSTGKTEAFF.

The chain has TRBV13 and TRBJ1-1; D remains unclear. With 5 bases removed from V and 3 bases from J, the gap between germline ends came to 16 bases. The CDR3 loop spans 15 amino acids. Germline loops: CDR1 PRHDT, CDR2 FYEKMQ (reference sequence). CDR3 sequence reads: CASSPVAGSYTEAFF. The CDR3 DNA follows: TGTGCCAGCAGCCCCGTAGCAGGTTCCTACACTGAAGCTTTCTTT.

V and J are TRBV4-1 and TRBJ2-7; D is uncertain. The germline V and J ends were trimmed by 2 bases and 4 bases, with 6 bases remaining between them. The CDR3 is made up of 12 amino acids. Per the germline V gene, CDR1 is MGHRA and CDR2 is YSYEKL. The CDR3 coding sequence is TGCGCCAGCAGCCAATCAGGATACGAGCAGTACTTC. Its protein product is CASSQSGYEQYF.